The 17 T cell receptor beta chains below were found in one sample sequenced in a study of PD-1 blockade in classical Hodgkin lymphoma (dated by TCRdb to about 2020). The library was built by means of the immunoSEQ multiplex PCR assay. The clones in this table, taken by TCRdb from immuneACCESS, are in-frame only. Not every clone is retained; where verified, under half of the shortfall comes from an unresolved V gene, and the cause of the rest is unknown. Present in this sample are tens of thousands of clones, about 80% of which were seen just once. 15% to 20% of the sample is taken by the ten largest. Sample time point, as interpreted from the label and publication: cycle 4 day 1 (C4D1), after 5 to 7 weeks of nivolumab. Relapse after autologous stem cell transplantation had occurred in all trial patients, and cohorts A, B and C were distinguished by prior brentuximab vedotin exposure. The sequencing here drew on peripheral blood mononuclear cells (PBMCs), taken before the fourth cycle of nivolumab. These receptors were collected from a human donor with classical Hodgkin lymphoma.

This chain connects TRBV5-1 to TRBJ1-5; the D is unclear. Trimming cost V 0 bases and J 1 base, with 5 bases left between them. CDR1 and CDR2 (germline): SGHRS, YFSETQ. CDR3 length: 14 amino acids. CDR3 amino acids: CASSLAPSNQPQHF. The CDR3 nucleotides read TGCGCCAGCAGCTTGGCACCAAGCAATCAGCCCCAGCATTTT.

Judged by abundance, this clone is medium-sized (0.01 to 0.1%). The chain joins TRBV5-6 to TRBJ1-2; D call uncertain. Trimming took off 2 bases at V and 4 bases at J, with 9 bases between the two ends. Germline V gives CDR1 SGHDT, CDR2 YYEEEE. The CDR3 is 13 residues long. CDR3 nucleotides: TGTGCCAGCAGCTTAGAGGGTGCCTATGGCTACACCTTC. Protein product: CASSLEGAYGYTF.

V gene TRBV27 combines with J gene TRBJ2-7, with 7 bases lining up with TRBD1. The CDR3 contains 13 residues. Trimming removed 6 bases from V and 4 bases from J; junction bases left unmatched: 6. Per the germline V gene, CDR1 is MNHEY and CDR2 is SMNVEV (reference sequence). CDR3: CASRKPGQYEQYF. CDR3 DNA: TGTGCCAGCAGAAAACCGGGACAGTACGAGCAGTACTTC.

CDR3 in amino acids: CASSMGSRISEQFF. The CDR3 nucleotides read TGTGCCAGTAGTATGGGGTCAAGAATTAGTGAGCAGTTCTTC. The V and J genes are TRBV19 and TRBJ2-1; D is unclear. Germline-derived CDR1 and CDR2 are LNHDA and SQIVND (reference sequence). The CDR3 spans 14 residues. Trimming took off 3 bases at V and 9 bases at J, with 15 bases between the two ends. Drawing the rest from reference TRBV19 and TRBJ2-1, the complete variable domain is DGGITQSPKYLFRKEGQNVTLSCEQNLNHDAMYWYRQDPGQGLRLIYYSQIVNDFQKGDIAEGYSVSREKKESFPLTVTSAQKNPTAFYLCASSMGSRISEQFFGPGTRLTVL.

About this clone: A read error may produce the germline difference seen at one junction end. The chain uses TRBV5-1 and TRBJ1-1, with 7 bases aligning to TRBD1. The CDR3 is 15 amino acids. Germline lookup yields CDR1 SGHRS and CDR2 YFSETQ. CDR3 in amino acids: CVSSPHRGRNTEAFF. In nucleotides, the CDR3 is TGCGTCAGCAGCCCACACAGGGGAAGGAACACTGAAGCTTTCTTT.

This chain uses TRBV5-4 with TRBJ2-7; perhaps TRBD2 as D (6 bases). V lost 1 base and J 4 bases, leaving 15 bases between the germline ends. The CDR3 is 15 residues long. Germline V gives CDR1 SGHNT, CDR2 YYREEE (reference sequence). CDR3: CASSLLAGSSYEQYF. CDR3 nucleotide sequence: TGTGCCAGCAGCTTGTTGGCGGGGAGTAGTTACGAGCAGTACTTC.

This sequence joins TRBV10-3 and TRBJ2-5; no clear D. The CDR3 has 14 amino acids. Trimming pared 3 bases from V and 4 bases from J, leaving 12 bases between. The germline V gene encodes CDR1 ENHRY and CDR2 SYGVKD. The CDR3 bases are TGTGCCATCAGTGAAGGCACGCTGGGAGAGACCCAGTACTTC. Its protein is CAISEGTLGETQYF.

This clone was picked up a small number of times. The chain is built from TRBV28 and TRBJ1-4; maybe TRBD1 (5 bases). The CDR3 is 14 amino acids. The germline V gene encodes CDR1 MDHEN and CDR2 SYDVKM. V was trimmed by 3 bases and J by 2 bases, leaving 7 bases between them. CDR3 in amino acids: CASSFGGTNEKLFF. CDR3 bases: TGTGCCAGCAGTTTCGGGGGGACTAATGAAAAACTGTTTTTT.

This clone was detected only a few times. The V call is TRBV29-1, the J call TRBJ1-1; D is perhaps TRBD1 (6 bases). Per germline, CDR1 SQVTM and CDR2 ANQGSEA. This CDR3 has 13 residues. V was pared by 7 bases and J by 0 bases, with 12 bases between. CDR3 region: CSERRDMNTEAFF. The CDR3 region has the DNA TGCAGCGAGAGACGGGACATGAACACTGAAGCTTTCTTT. Based on the CDR3 plus reference TRBV29-1 and TRBJ1-1, the full variable domain is SAVISQKPSRDICQRGTSLTIQCQVDSQVTMMFWYRQQPGQSLTLIATANQGSEATYESGFVIDKFPISRPNLTFSTLTVSNMSPEDSSIYLCSERRDMNTEAFFGQGTRLTVV.

CDR3 region: CASSLRTGERGYTF. The CDR3, as DNA: TGCGCCAGCAGCCTAAGGACAGGGGAGAGGGGCTACACCTTC. The chain uses TRBV4-1 and TRBJ1-2; 9 bases match TRBD1. Germline V gene lookup returns CDR1 MGHRA and CDR2 YSYEKL. This CDR3 contains 14 residues. Losses at the gene ends were 4 bases for V and 8 bases for J; bases not matched to a gene: 8.

This clone has just one count. The rearrangement uses TRBV7-9 and TRBJ2-3; D possibly uses TRBD1 or TRBD2 (5 bases each). Germline values: CDR1 SEHNR, CDR2 FQNEAQ (reference sequence). This CDR3 has 15 residues. V was cut by 3 bases and J by 3 bases, with 13 bases left in between. CDR3 amino acids: CASSFGGTVTDTQYF. The DNA of the CDR3 is TGTGCCAGCAGCTTTGGGGGTACGGTAACAGATACGCAGTATTTT.

The chain is built from TRBV28 and TRBJ2-7, with unresolved D. The V and J ends lost 3 bases and 3 bases respectively, with 9 bases between them. The CDR3 loop spans 13 amino acids. Germline assignment: CDR1 MDHEN and CDR2 SYDVKM. CDR3 bases: TGTGCCAGCAGTTTCGTTGGCGTCTACGAGCAGTACTTC. Encoded protein: CASSFVGVYEQYF.

V gene TRBV7-8 combines with J gene TRBJ2-5; no firm D call. The CDR3 is 16 amino acids. V was trimmed by 5 bases and J by 0 bases, leaving 16 bases between them. Germline values: CDR1 SGHVS, CDR2 FQNEAQ. The CDR3 is CASSPYLTGHQETQYF. CDR3 DNA sequence: TGTGCCAGCAGCCCTTACTTGACCGGGCACCAAGAGACCCAGTACTTC.

This chain uses TRBV19 with TRBJ2-1; 10 bases align to TRBD1. This CDR3 has 15 residues. Germline V CDR1 and CDR2: LNHDA, SQIVND (reference sequence). V lost 3 bases to trimming and J lost 4 bases; unmatched junction nucleotides: 3. The CDR3 protein is CASSMTGGGYNEQFF. CDR3 sequence (DNA): TGTGCCAGTAGTATGACAGGGGGCGGATACAATGAGCAGTTCTTC.

This clone was seen a handful of times. The rearrangement joins TRBV2 to TRBJ2-7; 7 nucleotides align to TRBD1. Germline V CDR1 and CDR2: SNHLY, FYNNEI. Unmatched junction bases numbered 13, after V lost 11 bases and J lost 6 bases. This CDR3 spans 13 amino acids. CDR3 in amino acids: CAGAGGPNTEQYF. CDR3 coding DNA: TGTGCCGGCGCAGGGGGACCAAACACCGAGCAGTACTTC.

This clone has only a few counts. J is TRBJ1-2 and V is TRBV5-1; D is ambiguous. The ends were cut back, 4 bases at V and 2 bases at J, with 6 bases in the middle. Germline V CDR1 and CDR2: SGHRS, YFSETQ. The CDR3 is 12 residues long. Here the CDR3 DNA reads TGCGCCAGCAGCCTCGACAACTATGGCTACACCTTC. Protein product: CASSLDNYGYTF.

The V gene is TRBV7-8, the J gene TRBJ2-3; 9 nucleotides align to TRBD1. V shed 5 bases and J 3 bases; nucleotides not matched to a gene: 9. The CDR3 extends over 16 amino acids. In germline, CDR1 is SGHVS, CDR2 FQNEAQ. CDR3 loop: CASSPGQGKSTDTQYF. CDR3 bases: TGTGCCAGCAGCCCCGGACAGGGGAAGAGTACAGATACGCAGTATTTT. Full variable domain (rest looked up from reference TRBV7-8 and TRBJ2-3): GAGVSQSPRYKVAKRGQDVALRCDPISGHVSLFWYQQALGQGPEFLTYFQNEAQLDKSGLPSDRFFAERPEGSVSTLKIQRTQQEDSAVYLCASSPGQGKSTDTQYFGPGTRLTVL.